A selection of T cell receptor beta chains follows, all from one sample in a study of vaccination and CD4 T cells after COVID-19. TCRdb re-called the PCR reads through MiXCR, storing one row per CDR3 protein. The sample holds thousands of distinct CDR3 sequences, 57% seen once. No antigen has been identified for these receptors. The sequenced sample was CD4+ T cells from blood, cultured in vitro. The receptors here all came from a human donor who had recovered from COVID-19. Each CDR3 is given with its conserved first and last residue. Fields, in order: CDR3 length, D gene, J gene, clone size, V gene, CDR3 protein, CDR3 DNA. The D gene is left open where the match is weak. Only part of the rows carry a size: once, few, many, or a class if the clone is expanded.

len: 13; d_gene: TRBD1; j_gene: TRBJ1-1; abundance: -; v_gene: TRBV7-3; CDR3aa: CASSSGQRYDAFF; CDR3nt: TGTGCCAGCAGCTCGGGACAGAGATATGATGCTTTCTTT
len: 15; d_gene: -; j_gene: TRBJ2-7; abundance: -; v_gene: TRBV6-1; CDR3aa: CASSPSRVSSYEQYF; CDR3nt: TGTGCCAGCAGCCCAAGTCGGGTAAGCTCCTACGAGCAGTACTTC
len: 13; d_gene: -; j_gene: TRBJ1-6; abundance: -; v_gene: TRBV20-1; CDR3aa: CSARDPRASPLHF; CDR3nt: TGCAGTGCTAGAGATCCCAGGGCTTCACCCCTCCACTTT
len: 14; d_gene: TRBD1; j_gene: TRBJ2-7; abundance: -; v_gene: TRBV18; CDR3aa: CASSPPGTAYEQYF; CDR3nt: TGTGCCAGCTCACCACCCGGGACAGCCTACGAGCAGTACTTC
len: 16; d_gene: -; j_gene: TRBJ2-2; abundance: few; v_gene: TRBV12-3/TRBV12-4; CDR3aa: CASSSPLVGVTGELFF; CDR3nt: TGTGCCAGCAGTTCACCCCTAGTGGGGGTCACCGGGGAGCTGTTTTTT
len: 14; d_gene: TRBD1; j_gene: TRBJ2-7; abundance: -; v_gene: TRBV6-1; CDR3aa: CAVTRDRGTSEQYF; CDR3nt: TGTGCCGTTACTCGGGACAGGGGGACGAGCGAGCAGTACTTC
len: 13; d_gene: -; j_gene: TRBJ1-5; abundance: -; v_gene: TRBV5-1; CDR3aa: CASSFDSNQPQHF; CDR3nt: TGCGCCAGCAGTTTCGACAGCAATCAGCCCCAGCATTTT
len: 15; d_gene: -; j_gene: TRBJ1-1; abundance: few; v_gene: TRBV15; CDR3aa: CATSRPLGSGAEAFF; CDR3nt: TGTGCCACCAGCAGACCCTTGGGTTCGGGGGCTGAAGCTTTCTTT
len: 14; d_gene: -; j_gene: TRBJ1-4; abundance: -; v_gene: TRBV5-5; CDR3aa: CASTERPRSEKLFF; CDR3nt: TGTGCCAGCACCGAACGACCAAGGAGTGAAAAACTGTTTTTT
len: 16; d_gene: -; j_gene: TRBJ2-7; abundance: -; v_gene: TRBV11-3; CDR3aa: CASSLDLPGTIYEQYF; CDR3nt: TGTGCCAGCAGCTTAGATCTGCCGGGTACGATCTACGAGCAGTACTTC
len: 14; d_gene: -; j_gene: TRBJ2-5; abundance: -; v_gene: TRBV7-2; CDR3aa: CASSLVVGSETQYF; CDR3nt: TGTGCCAGCAGCTTAGTGGTTGGCTCAGAGACCCAGTACTTC
len: 16; d_gene: -; j_gene: TRBJ2-6; abundance: once; v_gene: TRBV20-1; CDR3aa: CSARVRGPGGANVLTF; CDR3nt: TGCAGTGCTAGGGTGCGTGGGCCCGGGGGGGCCAACGTCCTGACTTTC
len: 15; d_gene: -; j_gene: TRBJ2-1; abundance: -; v_gene: TRBV7-3; CDR3aa: CASSLGRDYYNEQFF; CDR3nt: TGTGCCAGCAGCTTGGGGCGGGATTACTACAATGAGCAGTTCTTC
len: 11; d_gene: -; j_gene: TRBJ1-1; abundance: -; v_gene: TRBV2; CDR3aa: CASKENTEAFF; CDR3nt: TGTGCCAGCAAAGAGAACACTGAAGCTTTCTTT
len: 13; d_gene: TRBD1; j_gene: TRBJ2-7; abundance: -; v_gene: TRBV19; CDR3aa: CASMAGGSYEQYF; CDR3nt: TGTGCCAGTATGGCAGGGGGCTCCTACGAGCAGTACTTC
len: 13; d_gene: -; j_gene: TRBJ2-1; abundance: -; v_gene: TRBV15; CDR3aa: CATSRDEGNEQFF; CDR3nt: TGTGCCACCAGCAGAGATGAGGGGAATGAGCAGTTCTTC
len: 14; d_gene: -; j_gene: TRBJ1-1; abundance: once; v_gene: TRBV6-2/TRBV6-3; CDR3aa: CATYVAGASTEAFF; CDR3nt: TGTGCCACCTACGTGGCAGGGGCTTCCACTGAAGCTTTCTTT
len: 13; d_gene: TRBD1; j_gene: TRBJ1-2; abundance: -; v_gene: TRBV20-1; CDR3aa: CSAPPTGVGGYTF; CDR3nt: TGCAGTGCTCCGCCGACAGGGGTGGGTGGCTACACCTTC
len: 13; d_gene: -; j_gene: TRBJ1-1; abundance: -; v_gene: TRBV6-2/TRBV6-3; CDR3aa: CASSYFIPGEAFF; CDR3nt: TGTGCCAGCAGTTACTTCATCCCAGGGGAAGCTTTCTTT
len: 13; d_gene: -; j_gene: TRBJ1-5; abundance: -; v_gene: TRBV7-2; CDR3aa: CASSLDGNQPQHF; CDR3nt: TGTGCCAGCAGCTTAGACGGGAATCAGCCCCAGCATTTT
len: 16; d_gene: TRBD1; j_gene: TRBJ1-5; abundance: medium-sized; v_gene: TRBV6-2/TRBV6-3; CDR3aa: CASTRGTGGFRQPQHF; CDR3nt: TGTGCCAGCACCCGCGGGACAGGGGGCTTCCGGCAGCCCCAGCATTTT
len: 10; d_gene: TRBD1; j_gene: TRBJ1-1; abundance: -; v_gene: TRBV24-1; CDR3aa: CATRPGGAFF; CDR3nt: TGTGCCACCAGGCCAGGGGGTGCTTTCTTT
len: 14; d_gene: TRBD1; j_gene: TRBJ1-2; abundance: -; v_gene: TRBV2; CDR3aa: CASSDAGQDYGYTF; CDR3nt: TGTGCCAGCAGTGACGCGGGACAGGATTACGGCTACACCTTC
len: 15; d_gene: -; j_gene: TRBJ2-3; abundance: large; v_gene: TRBV27; CDR3aa: CASSFRGRSADTQYF; CDR3nt: TGTGCCAGCAGTTTTCGGGGGCGCTCCGCAGATACGCAGTATTTT
len: 16; d_gene: -; j_gene: TRBJ1-3; abundance: -; v_gene: TRBV20-1; CDR3aa: CSARDNRDPSGNTIYF; CDR3nt: TGCAGTGCTAGAGACAACCGGGACCCATCTGGAAACACCATATATTTT
len: 15; d_gene: -; j_gene: TRBJ1-2; abundance: -; v_gene: TRBV30; CDR3aa: CAWSHPRRDGYGYTF; CDR3nt: TGTGCCTGGAGTCACCCACGAAGGGACGGCTATGGCTACACCTTC
len: 14; d_gene: -; j_gene: TRBJ1-1; abundance: few; v_gene: TRBV2; CDR3aa: CASSDVGAGTEAFF; CDR3nt: TGTGCCAGCAGTGACGTGGGGGCGGGCACTGAAGCTTTCTTT
len: 15; d_gene: TRBD1; j_gene: TRBJ1-5; abundance: few; v_gene: TRBV19; CDR3aa: CASTPDRAPNQPQHF; CDR3nt: TGTGCCAGTACCCCCGACAGGGCCCCCAATCAGCCCCAGCATTTT
len: 16; d_gene: TRBD2; j_gene: TRBJ2-7; abundance: -; v_gene: TRBV7-9; CDR3aa: CASSLTSGGISYEQYF; CDR3nt: TGTGCCAGCAGCTTAACCAGCGGGGGGATTAGCTACGAGCAGTACTTC
len: 13; d_gene: -; j_gene: TRBJ1-1; abundance: -; v_gene: TRBV29-1; CDR3aa: CSVVNNQYTEAFF; CDR3nt: TGCAGCGTTGTGAACAATCAGTACACTGAAGCTTTCTTT
len: 15; d_gene: -; j_gene: TRBJ1-1; abundance: -; v_gene: TRBV20-1; CDR3aa: CSARDVAGKNTEAFF; CDR3nt: TGCAGTGCTAGAGATGTCGCGGGCAAGAACACTGAAGCTTTCTTT
len: 12; d_gene: -; j_gene: TRBJ2-3; abundance: -; v_gene: TRBV20-1; CDR3aa: CSAGAGSDTQYF; CDR3nt: TGCAGTGCTGGTGCGGGTTCAGATACGCAGTATTTT
len: 17; d_gene: -; j_gene: TRBJ1-2; abundance: -; v_gene: TRBV27; CDR3aa: CASSSYRTDGWRYGYTF; CDR3nt: TGTGCCAGCAGTTCGTACCGGACGGACGGCTGGCGCTATGGCTACACCTTC
len: 13; d_gene: TRBD1; j_gene: TRBJ1-1; abundance: -; v_gene: TRBV6-1; CDR3aa: CASRRQGLTEAFF; CDR3nt: TGTGCCAGCAGGAGACAGGGCCTCACTGAAGCTTTCTTT
len: 16; d_gene: TRBD1; j_gene: TRBJ1-3; abundance: few; v_gene: TRBV7-6; CDR3aa: CASSSGQGLSGNTIYF; CDR3nt: TGTGCCAGCAGCTCCGGACAGGGCCTGTCTGGAAACACCATATATTTT
len: 11; d_gene: -; j_gene: TRBJ1-1; abundance: -; v_gene: TRBV19; CDR3aa: CASSRGFQAFF; CDR3nt: TGTGCCAGTAGTAGAGGCTTCCAAGCTTTCTTT
len: 15; d_gene: -; j_gene: TRBJ2-7; abundance: once; v_gene: TRBV6-5; CDR3aa: CASSYLQGPSYEQYF; CDR3nt: TGTGCCAGCAGTTACTTGCAGGGGCCATCCTACGAGCAGTACTTC
len: 14; d_gene: -; j_gene: TRBJ1-1; abundance: -; v_gene: TRBV20-1; CDR3aa: CSATGQILNTEAFF; CDR3nt: TGCAGTGCTACCGGACAGATATTGAACACTGAAGCTTTCTTT
len: 12; d_gene: -; j_gene: TRBJ2-2; abundance: -; v_gene: TRBV6-1; CDR3aa: CATLDVTGELFF; CDR3nt: TGTGCCACCCTCGACGTCACCGGGGAGCTGTTTTTT
len: 16; d_gene: TRBD2; j_gene: TRBJ2-7; abundance: few; v_gene: TRBV6-5; CDR3aa: CASSYGTSGVFGEQYF; CDR3nt: TGTGCCAGCAGTTATGGGACTAGCGGGGTGTTTGGCGAGCAGTACTTC
len: 17; d_gene: -; j_gene: TRBJ2-3; abundance: -; v_gene: TRBV27; CDR3aa: CASRSVSRRAGTDTQYF; CDR3nt: TGTGCCAGCAGATCAGTTTCGCGGAGGGCGGGCACAGATACGCAGTATTTT
len: 13; d_gene: TRBD1; j_gene: TRBJ1-2; abundance: few; v_gene: TRBV19; CDR3aa: CASSPQGAVGYTF; CDR3nt: TGTGCCAGTAGTCCACAGGGGGCTGTCGGCTACACCTTC
len: 12; d_gene: -; j_gene: TRBJ1-4; abundance: -; v_gene: TRBV20-1; CDR3aa: CSARGFGEKLFF; CDR3nt: TGCAGTGCTAGGGGGTTCGGTGAAAAACTGTTTTTT
len: 14; d_gene: TRBD1; j_gene: TRBJ2-7; abundance: -; v_gene: TRBV2; CDR3aa: CASRSRQGDYEQYF; CDR3nt: TGTGCCAGCAGGAGCCGACAGGGGGACTACGAGCAGTACTTC
len: 12; d_gene: -; j_gene: TRBJ2-5; abundance: few; v_gene: TRBV7-2; CDR3aa: CASSLSSETQYF; CDR3nt: TGTGCCAGCAGCTTATCGTCGGAGACCCAGTACTTC
len: 14; d_gene: -; j_gene: TRBJ1-2; abundance: -; v_gene: TRBV4-3; CDR3aa: CASSQGTANYGYTF; CDR3nt: TGCGCCAGCAGCCAAGGAACCGCTAACTATGGCTACACCTTC
len: 15; d_gene: TRBD2; j_gene: TRBJ2-7; abundance: -; v_gene: TRBV4-2; CDR3aa: CASSPRTSGSYEQYF; CDR3nt: TGTGCCAGCAGCCCTCGGACTAGCGGCTCCTACGAGCAGTACTTC
len: 13; d_gene: -; j_gene: TRBJ2-3; abundance: -; v_gene: TRBV20-1; CDR3aa: CSTQIGGTDTQYF; CDR3nt: TGCAGCACGCAAATAGGGGGCACAGATACGCAGTATTTT
len: 15; d_gene: TRBD1; j_gene: TRBJ1-6; abundance: -; v_gene: TRBV19; CDR3aa: CATSRGDGGGSPLHF; CDR3nt: TGTGCCACCTCCAGGGGGGACGGAGGGGGCTCACCCCTCCACTTT
len: 16; d_gene: TRBD2; j_gene: TRBJ2-3; abundance: few; v_gene: TRBV7-6; CDR3aa: CASSSETSGSTDTQYF; CDR3nt: TGTGCCAGCAGCTCCGAGACTAGCGGGAGCACAGATACGCAGTATTTT
len: 14; d_gene: -; j_gene: TRBJ1-1; abundance: -; v_gene: TRBV10-3; CDR3aa: CAIAAAGSGAEAFF; CDR3nt: TGTGCCATCGCAGCAGCCGGGTCGGGCGCTGAAGCTTTCTTT
len: 16; d_gene: TRBD1; j_gene: TRBJ2-3; abundance: -; v_gene: TRBV9; CDR3aa: CASSLGQGLSTDTQYF; CDR3nt: TGTGCCAGCAGCCTAGGACAGGGGTTAAGCACAGATACGCAGTATTTT
len: 13; d_gene: TRBD1; j_gene: TRBJ1-2; abundance: large; v_gene: TRBV6-1; CDR3aa: CASTNRGQLGYTF; CDR3nt: TGTGCCAGCACCAACAGGGGTCAGTTGGGCTACACCTTC
len: 15; d_gene: -; j_gene: TRBJ1-5; abundance: few; v_gene: TRBV6-2/TRBV6-3; CDR3aa: CASSYSPALNQPQHF; CDR3nt: TGTGCCAGCAGTTACTCTCCAGCCCTCAATCAGCCCCAGCATTTT
len: 17; d_gene: TRBD1; j_gene: TRBJ1-2; abundance: -; v_gene: TRBV4-3; CDR3aa: CASSPALTGGASEGYTF; CDR3nt: TGCGCCAGCAGCCCAGCCTTGACAGGGGGCGCGTCGGAAGGCTACACCTTC
len: 13; d_gene: -; j_gene: TRBJ1-4; abundance: -; v_gene: TRBV11-3; CDR3aa: CASSRSSVEKLFF; CDR3nt: TGTGCCAGCAGCCGGTCGTCGGTTGAAAAACTGTTTTTT